This T cell receptor (beta chain) was documented in a study of shared clonotypes between healthy human individuals. Only CD45RO-negative cells positively selected for CCR7 counted as naive CD8 cells, so terminally differentiated effector memory CD45RA+ cells were excluded. This clone was seen only once. The sample carries other DNA sequences with the same CDR3. The CDR3 consists of 12 residues. The V gene's germline CDR1 is SGDLS and CDR2 YYNGEE. Trimming pared 4 bases from V and 6 bases from J, leaving 9 bases between. Clones were sequenced by immunoSEQ multiplex PCR, and TCRdb holds only the in-frame ones, with some missing. The sample lists about 2,100,000 clones, under 95% occurring once.

The receptor's source is a man younger than 30 in good health. Some clones in this sample may be carry-over from other donors' samples. Sequenced sample: naive CD8+ T cells from PBMCs. V and J are TRBV9 and TRBJ2-3; unclear D gene. The CDR3 nucleotides are TGTGCCAGCAGCTCAAATTTGGATACGCAGTATTTT. This codes for CASSSNLDTQYF.